The 30 T cell receptor beta chains below all came from one sample that was sequenced in a study of PD-1 blockade in classical Hodgkin lymphoma (dated by TCRdb to 2020 to 2021). What this sample's time point label stands for: cycle 4 day 1 (C4D1), after five to seven weeks of nivolumab. All trial patients had relapsed after autologous stem cell transplantation, with cohorts A, B and C differing in prior brentuximab vedotin exposure. Libraries were prepared through the immunoSEQ multiplex PCR assay. Entries here come from immuneACCESS through TCRdb and include only in-frame sequences with V and J called. Some clones fail to appear in such tables; in the studies checked, an unresolved V gene covers under half of the shortfall, and the cause of the remainder is unknown. This sample gives fewer than 100,000 clones in total; about 92% of them show up just once. 1.5% to 2.5% of the sample rests with the top ten.

Sequencing was performed on peripheral blood mononuclear cells (PBMCs), taken before the fourth cycle of nivolumab. These receptors were obtained from a human donor with classical Hodgkin lymphoma.

The chain has TRBV28 and TRBJ1-5; no clear D gene. The CDR3 covers 12 residues. The ends were cut back, 1 base at V and 6 bases at J, with 4 bases in the middle. Germline V gene sequence: CDR1 MDHEN, CDR2 SYDVKM. The CDR3 DNA reads TGTGCCAGCAGTTTATCTTTTCAGCCCCAGCATTTT. Translated, it gives CASSLSFQPQHF.

The chain has TRBV29-1 and TRBJ2-5, with no clear D. This CDR3 has 11 amino acids. The germline CDR1 and CDR2 sequences are SQVTM and ANQGSEA. With 4 bases removed from V and 1 base from J, the gap between germline ends came to 4 bases. The CDR3 region is CSVVPQETQYF. DNA of the CDR3: TGCAGCGTTGTGCCCCAAGAGACCCAGTACTTC.

The rearrangement joins TRBV10-2 to TRBJ2-2; a possible D gene is TRBD2 (6 bases). This CDR3 spans 16 amino acids. The ends were cut back, 6 bases at V and 4 bases at J, with 18 bases in the middle. From germline, CDR1 is WSHSY and CDR2 SAAADI. CDR3 loop: CASRGGAGSVTGELFF. Written as DNA, the CDR3 is TGCGCCAGCAGGGGTGGCGCGGGAAGTGTCACCGGGGAGCTGTTTTTT.

This chain connects TRBV5-4 to TRBJ2-1, with 9 bases that match TRBD2. The CDR3 has 15 amino acids. The germline gives CDR1 SGHNT, CDR2 YYREEE (reference sequence). J gave up 7 bases and V 4 bases, and 9 bases lay outside the gene matches. The CDR3 here is CASSPAGLAGNEQFF. For the CDR3, the DNA is TGTGCCAGCAGCCCTGCGGGACTAGCAGGGAATGAGCAGTTCTTC.

The genes are TRBV21-1 and TRBJ2-3. TRBV21-1 corresponds to a pseudogene. The CDR3 has 13 amino acids. The CDR3 sequence: CASSNGGTDTQYF. The CDR3 DNA sequence: TGTGCCAGCAGCAATGGGGGCACAGATACGCAGTATTTT.

The rearrangement joins TRBV4-2 to TRBJ2-1, with D perhaps matching TRBD2 (5 bases). Germline lookup yields CDR1 LGHNA and CDR2 YNFKEQ. V dropped 1 base and J dropped 4 bases, with 11 bases sitting between them. The CDR3 loop spans 15 amino acids. The CDR3 bases are TGTGCCAGCAGCCAAGGTGGAGGTCCTTACAATGAGCAGTTCTTC. This sequence encodes CASSQGGGPYNEQFF.

The chain couples TRBV7-2 to TRBJ2-2; D ambiguous. The V gene's germline CDR1 is SGHTA and CDR2 FQGNSA. Trimming took off 1 base at V and 1 base at J, with 7 bases between the two ends. The CDR3 extends over 15 amino acids. CDR3 sequence: CASSLEWRNTGELFF. The CDR3 DNA reads as TGTGCCAGCAGCTTAGAGTGGAGGAACACCGGGGAGCTGTTTTTT.

The V gene is TRBV9, the J gene TRBJ2-3, with TRBD2 identical over 7 bases. Germline V gene lookup returns CDR1 SGDLS and CDR2 YYNGEE. The trim removed 2 bases at V and 0 bases at J, leaving 6 bases unmatched. The CDR3 is made up of 16 amino acids. This CDR3 reads CASSVDAGGSTDTQYF. The CDR3 region has the DNA TGTGCCAGCAGCGTTGATGCCGGGGGGAGCACAGATACGCAGTATTTT.

The chain carries TRBV25-1 and TRBJ2-7, with D possibly matching TRBD1 (6 bases). There are 18 residues in the CDR3. The V gene lost 3 bases and the J gene lost 7 bases, with 28 bases spanning the gap. CDR1 is MGHDK, CDR2 SYGVNS, per germline. The CDR3 region has the DNA TGTGCCAGCAGTGACGTCTCTAACCGGGACACAGCCTGGATAGAGCAGTACTTC. As protein: CASSDVSNRDTAWIEQYF.

The count of this clone is one. This chain uses TRBV18 with TRBJ2-5; D remains unclear. The CDR3 sequence is 13 residues long. V lost 2 bases, J lost 1 base, and 5 bases lay in between. Per the germline V gene, CDR1 is KGHSH and CDR2 is LQKENI. The CDR3 sequence is CASSPVGQETQYF. DNA for the CDR3: TGTGCCAGCTCACCAGTGGGCCAAGAGACCCAGTACTTC.

This sequence joins TRBV10-3 and TRBJ2-2, with TRBD2 as a possible D gene (5 bases). The CDR3 is 15 residues long. With 3 bases removed from V and 7 bases from J, the gap between germline ends came to 15 bases. The germline gives CDR1 ENHRY, CDR2 SYGVKD. DNA for the CDR3: TGTGCCATCAGTGATCGTTCGGGGTCGGACGGGGAGCTGTTTTTT. Protein sequence: CAISDRSGSDGELFF.

The gene calls are TRBV27 and TRBJ2-2; 10 bases line up with TRBD1. This CDR3 is built from 17 residues. Trimming at V came to 5 bases and at J to 2 bases, leaving 8 bases not matched to a gene. Germline loops: CDR1 MNHEY, CDR2 SMNVEV (reference sequence). The CDR3 sequence: CASSRPTGGANTGELFF. The CDR3 DNA is TGTGCCAGCAGTCGCCCGACAGGGGGCGCAAACACCGGGGAGCTGTTTTTT.

The chain combines TRBV27 with TRBJ2-7; tentatively, D is TRBD1 (6 bases). Germline V gene data show CDR1 as MNHEY and CDR2 as SMNVEV (reference sequence). The CDR3 sequence is 11 residues long. Deletions cut 5 bases from V and 7 bases from J, with 9 bases between. The chain's CDR3 is CASSQRGEQYF. CDR3 bases: TGTGCCAGCAGTCAAAGGGGGGAGCAGTACTTC.

This clone showed up just once. The chain employs TRBV12-5 and TRBJ2-5; 9 bases map to TRBD1. Germline V gene lookup returns CDR1 LGHNT and CDR2 FRNRAP. With 0 bases clipped from V and 2 bases from J, the junction kept 13 bases outside the gene matches. The CDR3 contains 19 residues. For the CDR3, the DNA is TGTGCTAGTGGTTTGGTATTTTGGGGGGGGACAGGGCGGCAAGAGACCCAGTACTTC. This gives the protein CASGLVFWGGTGRQETQYF.

J is TRBJ1-2 and V is TRBV9; 9 bases align to TRBD1. V shed 3 bases, J shed 4 bases, and the junction held 1 base outside the gene matches. CDR1 is SGDLS, CDR2 YYNGEE, per germline. The CDR3 is 13 amino acids. The CDR3 DNA reads as TGTGCCAGCAGCGGGGACAGGGCCTATGGCTACACCTTC. It is translated as CASSGDRAYGYTF.

The chain has TRBV6-5 and TRBJ1-5; 8 bases align to TRBD1. This CDR3 comprises 15 residues. The germline gives CDR1 MNHEY, CDR2 SVGAGI. The V and J ends lost 6 bases and 4 bases, in that order; junction bases with no gene match: 8. DNA of the CDR3: TGTGCCAGCAGCTTGACAGGGGACGGGAATCAGCCCCAGCATTTT. It yields the protein CASSLTGDGNQPQHF.

The chain links TRBV5-1 to TRBJ2-5; 12 nucleotides agree with TRBD2. Trimming cost V 4 bases and J 4 bases; bases outside gene matches: 2. CDR3 length equals 14 residues. Germline V lookup: CDR1 SGHRS, CDR2 YFSETQ. The CDR3 region is CASSPLAGGETQYF. CDR3 coding DNA: TGCGCCAGCAGCCCACTAGCGGGAGGAGAGACCCAGTACTTC.

J is TRBJ2-7 and V is TRBV7-9; possible D gene TRBD1, 6 bases. Per the germline V gene, CDR1 is SEHNR and CDR2 is FQNEAQ (reference sequence). This CDR3 is built from 18 residues. Trimming stripped 3 bases from V and 3 bases from J, with 24 bases between. The CDR3 loop is CASSFHRDIVPVIYEQYF. The CDR3 region has the DNA TGTGCCAGCAGCTTCCACCGGGACATTGTTCCGGTTATCTACGAGCAGTACTTC.

This chain links TRBV30 with TRBJ2-2; 7 bases are a match to TRBD2. The CDR3 contains 16 residues. The V segment lost 0 bases and the J segment 3 bases; nucleotides outside the gene matches: 7. The V gene's germline CDR1 is GTSNPN and CDR2 SVGIG (reference sequence). CDR3 bases: TGTGCCTGGAGTGTTCGTTGGGGAGGGCACACCGGGGAGCTGTTTTTT. It translates to CAWSVRWGGHTGELFF.

The V gene is TRBV10-1, the J gene TRBJ2-7; 7 bases are a match to TRBD2. Germline V gene data show CDR1 as WNHNN and CDR2 as SYGVQD (reference sequence). The V segment lost 3 bases and the J segment 0 bases; nucleotides outside the gene matches: 2. The CDR3 spans 14 residues. CDR3 region: CASSESGGSYEQYF. CDR3 sequence (DNA): TGCGCCAGCAGTGAATCGGGAGGCTCCTACGAGCAGTACTTC.

The chain couples TRBV14 to TRBJ2-3; maybe TRBD2 (6 bases). Looked up from germline, CDR1 is SGHDN and CDR2 is FVKESK. The V end lost 6 bases, the J end lost 5 bases, and 15 bases lay between the germline ends. The CDR3 length is 14 residues. CDR3 protein: CASSRREEGDTQYF. The CDR3 DNA follows: TGTGCCAGCAGTAGGCGGGAAGAAGGAGATACGCAGTATTTT.

The chain couples TRBV21-1 to TRBJ2-1. TRBV21-1 is deemed a pseudogene. The CDR3 has 12 amino acids. CDR3 DNA: TGTGCCAGCAGCAAAGGACCATATGAGCAGTTCTTC. Amino acid sequence: CASSKGPYEQFF.

The rearrangement joins TRBV6-5 to TRBJ1-2; perhaps TRBD1 as D (6 bases). V was shortened by 10 bases and J by 4 bases, with 19 bases between the two germline ends. The CDR3 is made up of 14 amino acids. Germline CDR1 MNHEY, CDR2 SVGAGI. CDR3 sequence: CAIYSTGSAYGYTF. In DNA, the CDR3 is TGTGCCATCTATTCAACAGGGTCGGCCTATGGCTACACCTTC.

The chain joins TRBV5-5 to TRBJ1-1, with D perhaps TRBD1 (5 bases). This CDR3 has 15 amino acids. Germline CDR1 reads SGHKS; CDR2 reads YYEKEE (reference sequence). V was cut by 1 base and J by 1 base, with 11 bases left in between. The CDR3 loop reads CASSLRMQGNTEAFF. The CDR3 coding sequence is TGTGCCAGCAGCTTGCGCATGCAGGGGAACACTGAAGCTTTCTTT. Supplemented by reference TRBV5-5 and TRBJ1-1, the full variable domain reads DAGVTQSPTHLIKTRGQQVTLRCSPISGHKSVSWYQQVLGQGPQFIFQYYEKEERGRGNFPDRFSARQFPNYSSELNVNALLLGDSALYLCASSLRMQGNTEAFFGQGTRLTVV.

This clone was detected once. The rearrangement joins TRBV6-1 to TRBJ1-5; D call uncertain. Germline V lookup: CDR1 MNHNS, CDR2 SASEGT. Deletions cut 2 bases from V and 7 bases from J, with 12 bases between. The CDR3 consists of 14 residues. The CDR3 loop is CASSELQNHQPQHF. The CDR3, as DNA: TGTGCCAGCAGTGAATTACAGAACCACCAGCCCCAGCATTTT.

V gene TRBV6-5 combines with J gene TRBJ1-5, with D perhaps TRBD1 (6 bases). In germline, CDR1 is MNHEY, CDR2 SVGAGI. This CDR3 is 14 amino acids long. Trimming pared 5 bases from V and 3 bases from J, leaving 11 bases between. CDR3 DNA sequence: TGTGCCAGCAGTACAGGGAAGGACAATCAGCCCCAGCATTTT. It yields the protein CASSTGKDNQPQHF.

V and J are TRBV4-2 and TRBJ1-4; D remains unclear. Trimming took 4 bases from V and 6 from J, leaving 12 bases between them. This CDR3 has 14 residues. The germline gives CDR1 LGHNA, CDR2 YNFKEQ. Here the CDR3 reads CASSLDPVDEKLFF. CDR3 DNA sequence: TGTGCCAGCAGCCTTGACCCTGTCGATGAAAAACTGTTTTTT.

CDR3 protein: CASSLNTGAGNTIYF. The CDR3 nucleotides are TGCGCCAGCAGCTTGAATACGGGGGCTGGAAACACCATATATTTT. The chain has TRBV5-1 and TRBJ1-3, with D possibly being TRBD1 (5 bases). The CDR3 has 15 residues. CDR1 is SGHRS and CDR2 is YFSETQ in the germline V gene. V was clipped by 1 base and J by 2 bases, with 10 bases between them.

V gene TRBV10-2 combines with J gene TRBJ1-1, with D tentatively TRBD1 (5 bases). V was clipped by 0 bases and J by 5 bases, with 10 bases between them. This CDR3 has 14 amino acids. In germline, CDR1 is WSHSY, CDR2 SAAADI. CDR3 in DNA: TGCGCCAGCAGTGAGTCCCAGGGTGTGACTGAAGCTTTCTTT. Its protein is CASSESQGVTEAFF.

The rearrangement joins TRBV14 to TRBJ2-3; no reliable D call. The CDR3 is 15 amino acids. V was cut by 2 bases and J by 0 bases, with 9 bases left in between. Germline V gene data show CDR1 as SGHDN and CDR2 as FVKESK. The CDR3 is CASSQIGVSTDTQYF. The DNA for the CDR3 is TGTGCCAGCAGCCAAATAGGCGTAAGCACAGATACGCAGTATTTT.